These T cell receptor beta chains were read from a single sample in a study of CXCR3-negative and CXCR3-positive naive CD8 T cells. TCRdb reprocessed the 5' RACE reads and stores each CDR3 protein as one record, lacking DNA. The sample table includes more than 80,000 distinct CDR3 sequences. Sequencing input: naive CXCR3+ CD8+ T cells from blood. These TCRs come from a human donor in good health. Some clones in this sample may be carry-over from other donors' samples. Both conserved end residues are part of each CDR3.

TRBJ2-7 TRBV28 CASSLLRRTSYEQYF
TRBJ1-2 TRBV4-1 CASSQWTEDGGYTF
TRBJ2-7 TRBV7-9 CASSPQGDEQYF
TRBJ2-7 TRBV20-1 CSASQTGTVCEQYF
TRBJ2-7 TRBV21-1 CASSKAGEPYEQYF
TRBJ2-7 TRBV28 CASSPTGEGYEQYF
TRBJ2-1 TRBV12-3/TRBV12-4 CASSEGAGLYNEQFF
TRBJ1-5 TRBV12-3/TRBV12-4 CASSDRGGNQPQHF
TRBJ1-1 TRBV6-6 CASSTSGGSTEAFF
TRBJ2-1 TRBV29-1 CSVEARDRGAYNEQFF
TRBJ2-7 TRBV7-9 CASSFVGAGEYEQYF
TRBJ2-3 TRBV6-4 CASSEAAGGSTDTQYF
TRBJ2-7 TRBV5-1 CASSLEGHEQYF
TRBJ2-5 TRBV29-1 CSVEVGNQETQYF
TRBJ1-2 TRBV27 CASSSASGELDYGYTF
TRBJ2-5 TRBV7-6 CASFSLLAGEETQYF
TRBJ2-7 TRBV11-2 CASSLGGREAYEQYF
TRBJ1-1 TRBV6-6 CASSYGAGEAFF
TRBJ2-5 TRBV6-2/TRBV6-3 CASNASTSGDQETQYF
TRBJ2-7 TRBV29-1 CSVGGPYEQYF
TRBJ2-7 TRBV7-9 CASSPGGSSYEQYF
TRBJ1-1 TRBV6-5 CASSLTDDTEAFF
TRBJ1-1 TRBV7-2 CASSLEAENTEAFF
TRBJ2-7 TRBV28 CASSRDRLSYEQYF
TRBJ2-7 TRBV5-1 CASSLARGPYEQYF
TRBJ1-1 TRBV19 CATKWDLEDTEAFF
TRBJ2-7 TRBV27 CASSLGGRLSYEQYF
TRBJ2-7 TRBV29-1 CSVEDETGVSYEQYF
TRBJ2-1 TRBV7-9 CASSPDGGYYNEQFF
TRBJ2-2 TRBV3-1 CASSHQGPGELFF
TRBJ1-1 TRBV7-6 CASSLAPRDLNTEAFF
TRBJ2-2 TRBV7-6 CASSFEDTGELFF
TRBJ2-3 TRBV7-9 CASSSDSGRTDTQYF
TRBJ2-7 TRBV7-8 CASSFTGEQYF
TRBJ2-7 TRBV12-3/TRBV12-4 CARTSGSVYEQYF
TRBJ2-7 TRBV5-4 CASSRGESSEQYF
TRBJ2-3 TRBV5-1 CASSLGGGYTDTQYF
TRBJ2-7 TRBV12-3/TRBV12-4 CASTLGLFDEQYF